Included here is one TCR beta chain sequence, with context. Its antigen remains undetermined. Base qualities are not provided; no much larger clone lies one nucleotide away. The data belong to a study of T cell repertoires in cytomegalovirus infection (dated by TCRdb to between 2018 and 2021). For context, the study as a whole: The HLA type of each donor mattered for the analysis, because public TCR beta signatures pointed to carriage of CMV infection along with the matching HLA type. Study-wide conclusions, independent of this receptor: In both this cohort and an independent cohort of a few hundred donors, the cumulative frequency of public TCR beta family members distinguished carriers of CMV infection plus the relevant HLA type. In the ex vivo response, HLA-C-restricted CMV-specific TCR beta clonotypes were dominant, and in two of eight donors the single most frequent clonotype came from this HLA-C-restricted group.

TCRdb names Illumina HiSeq 1500 as the instrument used. The public reads were reanalyzed by TCRdb: fastp trimming at Q25, MiXCR alignment, in-frame beta chains only. A single entry per CDR3 protein holds the most common genes and DNA from its merged rows. Present in this sample are roughly 320,000 distinct CDR3 sequences, around 10% of which were seen just once. The ten most abundant clones make up around 2.4% of the sample. Its CDR3 holds 16 amino acids, cysteine through phenylalanine. Just CDR3 DNA is preserved here, 48 bases in frame from base 1. Looking up the germline V gene yields CDR1 ENHRY and CDR2 SYGVKD. Trimming costs V 3 bases and J 4 bases, and their ends lie 15 bases apart.

The receptor's source is a human donor in good health (CMV status not recorded). Some clones in this sample may be carry-over from other donors' samples. The rearranged chain carries TRBV10-3 and TRBJ2-2; TRBD1 could be the D gene, as 6 bases match. The sequenced sample consisted of PBMCs. The encoded CDR3 is CAISDGAQGSTGELFF. The DNA sequence is given as TGTGCCATCAGTGACGGCGCACAGGGTTCCACCGGGGAGCTGTTTTTT.